This T cell receptor (beta chain) is from a study of T cell clones after liver transplantation (dated by TCRdb to the late 2010s). Regarding the research as a whole: Samples were obtained from ITN030ST, a randomized trial in which withdrawal of immunosuppression was attempted within 2 years of liver transplantation. The studied cohort comprised 8 liver transplant recipients, 3 classified as tolerant and 5 as non-tolerant. Tolerance was defined as complete immunosuppression withdrawal for at least one year with no rise in liver enzymes beyond twice the upper limit of normal. Blood samples were taken pre-transplant, pre-randomization before withdrawal, and post-randomization after full withdrawal or failed withdrawal. The subjects received no induction therapy and were kept on standard immunosuppression until randomization at 12-24 months post-transplant. After a pre-transplant mixed lymphocyte reaction, TCRbeta sequencing was used to pinpoint donor-reactive T cell clones, which were subsequently tracked in post-transplant blood. As an antigen-independent comparator for the donor-reactive sequences, third party-reactive TCRbeta sequences from pre-transplant MLRs were identified as well. Three of the eight recipients were HCV-positive; the others were transplanted for non-autoimmune, non-viral indications. Beyond this particular receptor, the publication reports: Low numbers of available donor cells limited the measurable donor-reactive repertoire in two subjects. Donor-reactive sequences decreased more than third party-reactive sequences, which suggests partial antigen-specific deletion that was not related to withdrawal success. A significant post-transplant decrease in circulating donor-reactive CD4 TCRbeta sequences was observed in 5 of 8 subjects, irrespective of tolerance or HCV status. Without allograft tissue specimens, donor-reactive T cells may have migrated into the graft rather than being deleted. When repertoire turnover was taken into account, detection of donor-reactive sequences was significantly reduced in 7 of 8 subjects for CD4 and in 8 of 8 subjects for CD8. Because of small, heterogeneous patient numbers and non-standardized post-transplant time points, the conclusions were only preliminary.

Concerning this clone itself: Its antigen is still unknown. No much larger clone is present one base from it, and per-base qualities are unavailable.

High-throughput TCRbeta CDR3 sequencing of frozen genomic DNA was performed by immunoSEQ, including PCR amplification, mapping, bias correction and internal controls. Turning to the authors' computational methods: Productive rearrangements were retained, and unique TCRbeta sequences were defined by the CDR3 nucleotide sequence together with the V and J gene. For classification of a sequence as donor-reactive, at least 5-fold expansion in CFSE-low cells relative to unstimulated pre-transplant cells and a frequency of at least 0.01% were required. To ensure at least 90% detection power, minimum frequency thresholds were set for each subject based on that subject's lowest-template unstimulated sample. Jensen-Shannon divergence between the top 1000 TCRbeta sequences after and before transplant was used to measure repertoire turnover. Changes in detection of donor-reactive sequences were tested with two-sided Fisher's exact tests. TCRdb retrieved this table from immuneACCESS and kept in-frame rearrangements only. Not all clones are present; in checked studies, unresolved V genes account for under half, and no reason is known for the remainder. V, J and clone size are taken as reported in that table, and D and trimming were inferred from the DNA itself. The sample table lists 45,000 to 60,000 clones, roughly 70% of them with a count of one. Together, the top ten hold about a tenth of the sample.

V is shortened by 4 bases, J by 4 bases, and the region joining them spans 17 bases. The cysteine opens and the phenylalanine closes a CDR3 of 16 amino acids. Just the 48-base CDR3 DNA is kept, in frame starting at base 1. The germline V gene sets CDR1 to SGHTS and CDR2 to YDEGEE. Unstimulated PBMCs, after thawing, were stained for CD3, CD4 and CD8 and then FACS-sorted into CD3+CD4+ and CD3+CD8+ populations. All 8 studied subjects were randomized to immunosuppression withdrawal. The Qiagen DNeasy Blood and Tissue Kit was used for genomic DNA isolation. The sample consisted of CD4+ T cells from blood, taken at the 22-month timepoint. The rearrangement combines TRBV5-8 with TRBJ1-4; matching of 6 bases hints at TRBD1 as the D gene. The clonotype originates from a human patient who received a liver transplant. After transplantation, some T cells may belong to the graft donor instead of the recipient. The sequenced DNA is TGTGCCAGCAGCCCAACTTGGACAGCAGATAATGAAAAACTGTTTTTT. It is translated as CASSPTWTADNEKLFF.